This T cell receptor (beta chain) was sequenced during a study of cytomegalovirus exposure and HLA in healthy donors. Whole-study context: There were 350 to 400 genotyped donors. Of these, roughly 80% fell in the genetic ancestry cluster associated with self-reported Caucasian donors.

Researchers ran the PCR with 60 Vbeta and 13 Jbeta primers. Profiling relied on immunoSEQ multiplex PCR, and the TCRdb table lists in-frame clones only, not all of them. Altogether under 130,000 clones are present, roughly 79% being singletons, with the ten largest covering 5.6%. The germline V and J ends were trimmed by 2 bases and 5 bases, with 19 bases remaining between them. The CDR3 contains 17 residues. Germline V gene data show CDR1 as SNHLY and CDR2 as FYNNEI. The origin of this receptor is a male donor in good health and CMV-seronegative. The chain employs TRBV2 and TRBJ2-4, with D possibly TRBD2 on 5 matching bases. Material: PBMCs. As DNA, the CDR3 is TGTGCCAGCAGTGAAAAGCTCAGGAGGACTTTTGAAAACATTCAGTACTTC. Encoded protein: CASSEKLRRTFENIQYF.